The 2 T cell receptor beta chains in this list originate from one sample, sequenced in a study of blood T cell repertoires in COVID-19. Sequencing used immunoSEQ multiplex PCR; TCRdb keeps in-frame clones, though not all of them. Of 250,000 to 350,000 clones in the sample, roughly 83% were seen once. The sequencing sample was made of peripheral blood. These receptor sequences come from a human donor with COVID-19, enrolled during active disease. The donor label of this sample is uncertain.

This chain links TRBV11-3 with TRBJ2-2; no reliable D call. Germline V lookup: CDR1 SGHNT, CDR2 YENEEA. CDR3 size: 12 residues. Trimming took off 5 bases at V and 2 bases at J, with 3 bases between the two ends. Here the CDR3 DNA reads TGTGCCAGCAGCCCTAACACCGGGGAGCTGTTTTTT. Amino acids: CASSPNTGELFF.

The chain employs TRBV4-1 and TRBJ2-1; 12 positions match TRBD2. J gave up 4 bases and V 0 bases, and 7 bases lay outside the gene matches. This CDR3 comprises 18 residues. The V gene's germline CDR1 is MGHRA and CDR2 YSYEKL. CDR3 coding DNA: TGCGCCAGCAGCCAAGATGCTAGGGGACTAGCGGGTTACAATGAGCAGTTCTTC. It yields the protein CASSQDARGLAGYNEQFF.